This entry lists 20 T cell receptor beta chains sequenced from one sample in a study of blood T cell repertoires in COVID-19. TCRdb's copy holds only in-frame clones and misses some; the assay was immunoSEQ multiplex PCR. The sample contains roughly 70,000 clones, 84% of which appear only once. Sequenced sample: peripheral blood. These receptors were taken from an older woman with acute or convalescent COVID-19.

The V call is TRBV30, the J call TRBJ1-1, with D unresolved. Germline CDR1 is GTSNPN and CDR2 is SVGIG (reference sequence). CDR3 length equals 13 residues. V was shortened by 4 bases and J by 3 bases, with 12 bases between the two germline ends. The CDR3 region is CAWTLRGDTEAFF. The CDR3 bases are TGTGCCTGGACCCTGCGCGGCGACACTGAAGCTTTCTTT.

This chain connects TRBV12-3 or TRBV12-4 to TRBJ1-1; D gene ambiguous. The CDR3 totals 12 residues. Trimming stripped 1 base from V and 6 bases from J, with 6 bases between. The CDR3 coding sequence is TGTGCCAGCAGTTTAGTGGGAGCTGAAGCTTTCTTT. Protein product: CASSLVGAEAFF.

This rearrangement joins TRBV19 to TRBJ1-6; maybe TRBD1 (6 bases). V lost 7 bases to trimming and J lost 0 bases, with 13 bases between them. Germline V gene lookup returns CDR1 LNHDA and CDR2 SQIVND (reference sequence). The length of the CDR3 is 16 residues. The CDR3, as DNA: TGTGCCAGTAATAACAGGGAGAGCTCCTATAATTCACCCCTCCACTTT. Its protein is CASNNRESSYNSPLHF.

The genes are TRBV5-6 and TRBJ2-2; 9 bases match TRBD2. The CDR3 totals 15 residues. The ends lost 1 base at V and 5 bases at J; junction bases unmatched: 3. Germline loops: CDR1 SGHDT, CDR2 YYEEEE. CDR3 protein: CASSLLLAGTGELFF. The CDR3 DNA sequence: TGTGCCAGCAGCTTGCTTCTAGCGGGGACCGGGGAGCTGTTTTTT.

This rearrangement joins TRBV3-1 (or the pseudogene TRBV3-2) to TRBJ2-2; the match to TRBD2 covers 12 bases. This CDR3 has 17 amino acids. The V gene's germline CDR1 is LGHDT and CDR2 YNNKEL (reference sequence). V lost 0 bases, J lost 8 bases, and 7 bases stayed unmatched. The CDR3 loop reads CASSQDALAGGSGELFF. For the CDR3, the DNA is TGTGCCAGCAGCCAAGACGCTCTAGCGGGGGGGTCAGGGGAGCTGTTTTTT.

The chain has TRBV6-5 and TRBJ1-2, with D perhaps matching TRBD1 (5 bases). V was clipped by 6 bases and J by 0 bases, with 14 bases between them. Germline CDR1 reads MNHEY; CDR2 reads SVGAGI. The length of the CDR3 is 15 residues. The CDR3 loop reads CASSAGTASNYGYTF. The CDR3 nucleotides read TGTGCCAGCAGCGCGGGGACGGCATCTAACTATGGCTACACCTTC.

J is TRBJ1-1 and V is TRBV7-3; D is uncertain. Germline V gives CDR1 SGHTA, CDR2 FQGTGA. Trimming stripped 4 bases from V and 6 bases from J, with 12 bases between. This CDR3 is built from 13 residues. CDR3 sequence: CASSSAGLAEAFF. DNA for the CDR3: TGTGCCAGCAGCTCGGCGGGGTTAGCTGAAGCTTTCTTT.

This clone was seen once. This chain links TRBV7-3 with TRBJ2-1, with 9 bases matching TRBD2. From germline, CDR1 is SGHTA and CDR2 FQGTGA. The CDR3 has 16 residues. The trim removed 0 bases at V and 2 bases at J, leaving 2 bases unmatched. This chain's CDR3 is CASSLTPSGAYNEQFF. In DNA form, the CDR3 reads TGTGCCAGCAGCTTAACTCCTAGCGGGGCCTACAATGAGCAGTTCTTC.

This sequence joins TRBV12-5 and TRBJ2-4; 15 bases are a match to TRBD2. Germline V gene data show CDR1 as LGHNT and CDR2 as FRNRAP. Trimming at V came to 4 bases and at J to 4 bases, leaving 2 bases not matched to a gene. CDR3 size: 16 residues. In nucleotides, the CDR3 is TGTGCTAGTGGTTCAGGACTAGCGGGGGGGAAAAACATTCAGTACTTC. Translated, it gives CASGSGLAGGKNIQYF.

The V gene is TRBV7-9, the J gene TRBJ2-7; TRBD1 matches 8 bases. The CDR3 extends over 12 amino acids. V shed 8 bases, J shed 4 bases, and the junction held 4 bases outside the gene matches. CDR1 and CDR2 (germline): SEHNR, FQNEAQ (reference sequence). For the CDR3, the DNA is TGTGCCAGCGCGGACAGGGTTTACGAGCAGTACTTC. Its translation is CASADRVYEQYF.

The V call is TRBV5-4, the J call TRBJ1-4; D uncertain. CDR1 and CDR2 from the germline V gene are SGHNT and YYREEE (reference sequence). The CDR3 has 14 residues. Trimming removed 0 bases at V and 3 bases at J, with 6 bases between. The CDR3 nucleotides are TGTGCCAGCAGCTTGGGGGCCTCTAATGAAAAACTGTTTTTT. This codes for CASSLGASNEKLFF. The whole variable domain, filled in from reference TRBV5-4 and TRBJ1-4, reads ETGVTQSPTHLIKTRGQQVTLRCSSQSGHNTVSWYQQALGQGPQFIFQYYREEENGRGNFPPRFSGLQFPNYSSELNVNALELDDSALYLCASSLGASNEKLFFGSGTQLSVL.

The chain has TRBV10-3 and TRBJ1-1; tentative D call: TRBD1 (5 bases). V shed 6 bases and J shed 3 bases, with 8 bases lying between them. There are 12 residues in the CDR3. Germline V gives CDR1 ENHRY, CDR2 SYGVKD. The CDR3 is CAISLGDTEAFF. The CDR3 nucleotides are TGTGCCATCAGCTTAGGGGACACTGAAGCTTTCTTT.

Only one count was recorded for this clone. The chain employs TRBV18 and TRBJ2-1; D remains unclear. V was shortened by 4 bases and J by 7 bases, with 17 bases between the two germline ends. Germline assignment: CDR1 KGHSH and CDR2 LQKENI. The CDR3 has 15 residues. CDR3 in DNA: TGTGCCAGCTCACAGCAGGCAAGCTCTTTTAATGAGCAGTTCTTC. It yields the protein CASSQQASSFNEQFF.

The chain's CDR3 is CASSQDWRGQETQYF. The CDR3 DNA follows: TGTGCCAGCAGCCAAGATTGGCGGGGGCAAGAGACCCAGTACTTC. The rearrangement joins TRBV3-1 (or the pseudogene TRBV3-2) to TRBJ2-5; 7 bases align to TRBD2. CDR3 length: 15 residues. V lost 0 bases to trimming and J lost 2 bases; unmatched junction nucleotides: 3. Germline V lookup: CDR1 LGHDT, CDR2 YNNKEL (reference sequence).

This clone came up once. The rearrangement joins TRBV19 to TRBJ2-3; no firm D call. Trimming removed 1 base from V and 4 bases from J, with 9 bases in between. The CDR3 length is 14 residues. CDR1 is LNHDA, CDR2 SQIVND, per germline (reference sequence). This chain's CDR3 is CASSIAQSPDTQYF. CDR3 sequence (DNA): TGTGCCAGTAGTATAGCCCAGTCACCAGATACGCAGTATTTT.

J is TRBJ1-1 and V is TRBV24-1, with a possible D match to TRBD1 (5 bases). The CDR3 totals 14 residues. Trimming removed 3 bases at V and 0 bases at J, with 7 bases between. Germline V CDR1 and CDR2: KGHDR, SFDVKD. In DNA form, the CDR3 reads TGTGCCACCAGTGATGCGGACATGAACACTGAAGCTTTCTTT. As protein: CATSDADMNTEAFF.

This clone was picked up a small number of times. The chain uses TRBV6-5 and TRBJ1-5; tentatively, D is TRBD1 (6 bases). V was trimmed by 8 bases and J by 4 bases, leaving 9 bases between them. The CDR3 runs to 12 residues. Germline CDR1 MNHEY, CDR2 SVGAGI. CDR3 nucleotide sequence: TGTGCCAGCCGGGACACTAATCAGCCCCAGCATTTT. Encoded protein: CASRDTNQPQHF.

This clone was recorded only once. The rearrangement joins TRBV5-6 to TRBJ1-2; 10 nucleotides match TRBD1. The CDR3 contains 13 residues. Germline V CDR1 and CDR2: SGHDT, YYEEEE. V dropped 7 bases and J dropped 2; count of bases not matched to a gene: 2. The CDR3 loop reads CASLGQGNYGYTF. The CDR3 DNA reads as TGTGCCAGCTTGGGACAGGGGAACTATGGCTACACCTTC.

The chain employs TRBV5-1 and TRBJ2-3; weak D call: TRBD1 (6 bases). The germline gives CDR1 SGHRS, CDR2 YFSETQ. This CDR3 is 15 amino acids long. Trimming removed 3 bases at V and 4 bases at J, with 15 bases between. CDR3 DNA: TGCGCCAGCAGCTCCGCCCAGGGGTTGGCAGATACGCAGTATTTT. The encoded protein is CASSSAQGLADTQYF.

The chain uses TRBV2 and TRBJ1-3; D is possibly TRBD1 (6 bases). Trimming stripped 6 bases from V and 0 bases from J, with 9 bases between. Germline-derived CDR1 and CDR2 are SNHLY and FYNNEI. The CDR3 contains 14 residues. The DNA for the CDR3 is TGTGCCAGCAGCAGGGGTTCCTCTGGAAACACCATATATTTT. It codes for CASSRGSSGNTIYF.